This is a list of T cell receptor beta chains from one sample in a study of blood T cells in healthy people across ages. Each CDR3 protein gets one entry after TCRdb re-called the 5' RACE reads with MiXCR. Seen here are some 1.5 million distinct CDR3 sequences, about 42% observed once, and the top ten hold approximately 4%. Specimen: blood. The receptors come from a woman aged 18-30 years in good health. Both conserved end residues are part of each CDR3. A D gene is named only where the DNA matches it firmly. Clone size is not always given. Where it is, it says once, few, many or a class for expanded clones.

>TRBJ2-1|-|TRBV7-9|TRBD1
CAVRGSSYNEQFF
TGTGCAGTCAGGGGGAGCTCCTACAATGAGCAGTTCTTC
>TRBJ2-3|-|TRBV20-1|-
CSAAELAPGKADTQYF
TGCAGTGCTGCCGAGCTTGCGCCCGGTAAGGCAGATACGCAGTATTTT
>TRBJ1-1|-|TRBV6-6|-
CASAYSGNTEAFF
TGTGCCAGCGCCTACAGCGGGAACACTGAAGCTTTCTTT
>TRBJ2-3|few|TRBV27|TRBD1
CASRDRGADTQYF
TGTGCCAGCAGAGACAGGGGCGCAGATACGCAGTATTTT
>TRBJ1-2|few|TRBV7-2|-
CATRGFSTLANYGYTF
TGTGCCACCCGGGGGTTTTCCACACTTGCTAACTATGGCTACACCTTC
>TRBJ2-3|few|TRBV7-2|-
CASSVAATDTQYF
TGTGCCAGCAGCGTAGCGGCCACAGATACGCAGTATTTT
>TRBJ2-5|-|TRBV20-1|-
CSARWNQETQYF
TGCAGTGCTAGATGGAACCAAGAGACCCAGTACTTC
>TRBJ2-1|-|TRBV5-1|-
CASQNRGRAINEQFF
TGCGCCAGCCAAAACCGTGGCAGGGCAATCAATGAGCAGTTCTTC
>TRBJ2-7|few|TRBV28|-
CASSSPGASSYEQYF
TGTGCCAGCAGTAGCCCGGGGGCGTCCTCCTACGAGCAGTACTTC
>TRBJ1-4|-|TRBV15|-
CATSGRTSTTNEKLFF
TGTGCCACCAGCGGACGGACTTCAACAACTAATGAAAAACTGTTTTTT
>TRBJ1-1|once|TRBV12-3/TRBV12-4|-
CASALWGFSPLNTEAFF
TGTGCCAGTGCCCTATGGGGTTTCTCTCCCTTGAACACTGAAGCTTTCTTT
>TRBJ2-7|-|TRBV12-3/TRBV12-4|TRBD2
CASSLEGTSGRFYEQYF
TGTGCCAGCAGCCTAGAAGGGACTAGCGGGAGGTTCTACGAGCAGTACTTC
>TRBJ2-7|-|TRBV5-6|TRBD2
CASSLAPLAEYYEQYF
TGTGCCAGCAGCTTGGCCCCACTAGCGGAATACTACGAGCAGTACTTC
>TRBJ2-1|few|TRBV6-5|TRBD1
CASSYLYRDRGFEQFF
TGTGCCAGCAGTTACTTATACCGGGACAGGGGGTTTGAGCAGTTCTTC
>TRBJ2-1|-|TRBV7-3|-
CASSLISGASLNEQFF
TGTGCCAGCAGCTTAATTAGCGGCGCTTCCCTCAATGAGCAGTTCTTC
>TRBJ2-3|-|TRBV5-1|TRBD1
CASNPGQADTQYF
TGCGCCAGCAACCCGGGACAGGCCGATACGCAGTATTTT
>TRBJ2-1|-|TRBV29-1|-
CSAWDRDPSEQFF
TGCAGCGCTTGGGACCGAGATCCGAGCGAGCAGTTCTTC
>TRBJ1-2|few|TRBV20-1|-
CSASHMNYGYTF
TGCAGTGCTTCCCACATGAACTATGGCTACACCTTC
>TRBJ2-7|few|TRBV6-2/TRBV6-3|-
CASSYISSEQYF
TGTGCCAGCAGTTACATCTCCTCCGAGCAGTACTTC
>TRBJ1-2|few|TRBV29-1|-
CSVGGRTGPHGYTF
TGCAGCGTTGGGGGACGGACGGGACCGCATGGCTACACCTTC
>TRBJ1-1|-|TRBV4-3|-
CASSQGSSSTEAFF
TGCGCCAGCAGCCAAGGTTCGTCGAGCACTGAAGCTTTCTTT
>TRBJ2-1|-|TRBV7-3|TRBD1
CASSRMGQGALNEQFF
TGTGCCAGCAGCCGGATGGGCCAGGGGGCTCTTAATGAGCAGTTCTTC
>TRBJ1-1|-|TRBV14|-
CATSGQGYTEAFF
TGTGCCACCTCAGGCCAGGGCTACACTGAAGCTTTCTTT
>TRBJ2-5|-|TRBV5-1|-
CASSFLGVVKETQYF
TGCGCCAGCAGCTTCCTCGGGGTGGTGAAAGAGACCCAGTACTTC
>TRBJ1-5|many|TRBV6-5|-
CASSFRGQPQHF
TGTGCCAGCAGTTTCAGGGGTCAGCCCCAGCATTTT
>TRBJ1-3|once|TRBV28|-
CASRPHREVDTIYF
TGTGCCAGCAGGCCGCACAGGGAGGTGGACACCATATATTTT
>TRBJ2-4|once|TRBV10-3|-
CATARGRAESEQYF
TGTGCCACCGCGCGGGGCAGGGCAGAGAGTGAGCAGTACTTC
>TRBJ1-2|-|TRBV7-2|TRBD1
CASSLATGDDGDTF
TGTGCCAGCAGCTTAGCGACAGGGGACGACGGCGACACCTTC
>TRBJ2-2|-|TRBV4-1|-
CASSRHSGQNTGELFF
TGCGCCAGCAGCCGGCATTCGGGACAGAACACCGGGGAGCTGTTTTTT
>TRBJ2-3|-|TRBV5-5|TRBD2
CASSLVGAGGSTDTQYF
TGTGCCAGCAGCTTGGTGGGGGCGGGAGGAAGTACAGATACGCAGTATTTT
>TRBJ2-7|once|TRBV28|-
CASGPGPYEQYF
TGTGCCAGCGGCCCGGGGCCCTACGAGCAGTACTTC
>TRBJ2-7|few|TRBV4-3|TRBD2
CASSQDPPSGNYNEQYF
TGCGCCAGCAGCCAAGACCCCCCTAGCGGGAACTACAATGAGCAGTACTTC
>TRBJ2-7|-|TRBV12-3/TRBV12-4|TRBD2
CASSLLAGRDNEQYF
TGTGCCAGCAGCCTCCTAGCGGGACGAGACAATGAGCAGTACTTC
>TRBJ2-1|few|TRBV7-3|-
CASSLTGVRPNNEQFF
TGTGCCAGCAGCTTAACGGGAGTAAGACCAAACAATGAGCAGTTCTTC
>TRBJ2-1|-|TRBV6-5|TRBD2
CASRASGSNEQFF
TGTGCCAGCAGGGCTAGCGGGTCTAATGAGCAGTTCTTC
>TRBJ2-1|-|TRBV12-3/TRBV12-4|-
CASSLVVSGSYNEQFF
TGTGCCAGCAGTTTAGTTGTTAGCGGATCCTACAATGAGCAGTTCTTC
>TRBJ1-2|-|TRBV7-2|TRBD1
CASSLVGGTEYGYTF
TGTGCCAGCAGCTTAGTAGGAGGGACAGAGTATGGCTACACCTTC
>TRBJ1-4|-|TRBV29-1|TRBD1
CSHWGDRDEKLFF
TGCAGCCATTGGGGGGACAGGGATGAAAAACTGTTTTTT
>TRBJ1-2|once|TRBV30|-
CVWSGPGGLHYGYTF
TGTGTCTGGAGTGGCCCTGGGGGACTTCACTATGGCTACACCTTC
>TRBJ1-1|-|TRBV12-3/TRBV12-4|-
CASRGRPNTEAFF
TGTGCCAGCAGAGGACGGCCGAACACTGAAGCTTTCTTT
>TRBJ2-1|-|TRBV20-1|-
CSAALRGIYNEQFF
TGCAGTGCCGCCTTAAGGGGGATTTACAATGAGCAGTTCTTC
>TRBJ2-5|-|TRBV4-3|-
CASSRGIRGGAGYQETQYF
TGCGCCAGCAGCCGGGGGATAAGAGGCGGGGCTGGGTACCAAGAGACCCAGTACTTC
>TRBJ1-5|-|TRBV11-2|TRBD1
CASSRQGIGQPQHF
TGTGCCAGCAGCCGACAGGGTATAGGGCAGCCCCAGCATTTT
>TRBJ2-7|-|TRBV9|TRBD1
CASSPWTGGNLYEQYF
TGTGCCAGCAGCCCATGGACAGGGGGAAACCTTTACGAGCAGTACTTC
>TRBJ2-7|-|TRBV20-1|TRBD1
CSARDRAVPSYEQYF
TGCAGTGCTAGGGACAGGGCCGTTCCCTCCTACGAGCAGTACTTC
>TRBJ2-1|few|TRBV7-9|TRBD2
CASSLRGTSGRSEQFF
TGTGCCAGCAGCTTACGGGGGACTAGCGGGAGGAGTGAGCAGTTCTTC
>TRBJ1-2|-|TRBV6-5|-
CASSDTVNYGYTF
TGTGCCAGCAGTGACACAGTTAACTATGGCTACACCTTC
>TRBJ1-2|-|TRBV9|-
CASSVVAGLGRGYTF
TGTGCCAGCAGCGTAGTGGCAGGGCTCGGGCGTGGCTACACCTTC